This is a list of T cell receptor beta chains from one sample in a study of blood T cell repertoires in COVID-19. The method was immunoSEQ multiplex PCR; TCRdb's version includes in-frame clones alone and lacks a portion of them. The table shows some 290,000 clones, with approximately 82% occurring only once. The sample consisted of peripheral blood. The receptors shown here come from a man in his sixties who had recovered from COVID-19. Both conserved end residues are part of each CDR3. The D gene is left open where the match is weak. Expanded clones are given a class, and other clones once, few, many or no size at all.

>TRBV27|NA|TRBJ2-7|NA
TGTGCCAGCAGTTCACAGGGTTACGAGCAGTACTTC
CASSSQGYEQYF
>TRBV5-1|NA|TRBJ2-7|NA
TGCGCCAGCAGCTTGGAAGGGACATACGAGCAGTACTTC
CASSLEGTYEQYF
>TRBV3-1/TRBV3-2|TRBD1|TRBJ1-5|few
TGTGCCAGCAGCCCACAGGGGGTCGGCAATCAGCCCCAGCATTTT
CASSPQGVGNQPQHF
>TRBV6-5|TRBD1|TRBJ1-5|NA
TGTGCCAGCAGGTATGGGACAGGACACAATCAGCCCCAGCATTTT
CASRYGTGHNQPQHF
>TRBV9|NA|TRBJ1-1|NA
TGTGCCAGCAGCTTCACTGAGGTCACTGAAGCTTTCTTT
CASSFTEVTEAFF
>TRBV28|TRBD1|TRBJ2-4|NA
TGTGCCAGCAAACCGGGACAGTTAAAAAACATTCAGTACTTC
CASKPGQLKNIQYF
>TRBV28|TRBD1|TRBJ1-2|NA
TGTGCCAGCAGTCACGGGGACAGAGTGGAGGGCTACACCTTC
CASSHGDRVEGYTF
>TRBV7-9|TRBD1|TRBJ1-2|NA
TGTGCCAGCAGCTCTCCAACAGGGGCATACTATGGCTACACCTTC
CASSSPTGAYYGYTF
>TRBV11-2|NA|TRBJ1-5|few
TGTGCCAGCAGCTTAGCCAGGGGCGGCAATCAGCCCCAGCATTTT
CASSLARGGNQPQHF
>TRBV18|TRBD1|TRBJ2-1|NA
TGTGCCAGCTCACGAACAGGGGCGGTTAGCCCCTACAATGAGCAGTTCTTC
CASSRTGAVSPYNEQFF
>TRBV10-3|TRBD2|TRBJ2-3|NA
TGTGCCATCAGTGAGGGTTCGGGACTAGCGGGGAGGTATATCACAGATACGCAGTATTTT
CAISEGSGLAGRYITDTQYF
>TRBV20-1|NA|TRBJ2-7|once
TGCAGTGCTGGGTCGGGGGTTCAGCAGTACTTC
CSAGSGVQQYF
>TRBV3-1/TRBV3-2|NA|TRBJ1-2|NA
TGTGCCAGCAGCCAGGCCTACAGTGGGGGCTACACCTTC
CASSQAYSGGYTF
>TRBV7-9|TRBD1|TRBJ2-7|few
TGTGCCAGCACCACCAGGGGGAACTCCTACGAGCAGTACTTC
CASTTRGNSYEQYF
>TRBV7-3|NA|TRBJ2-1|once
TGTGCCAGCAGCTTAAATCCAGGTTACAATGAGCAGTTCTTC
CASSLNPGYNEQFF
>TRBV5-6|TRBD1|TRBJ2-7|NA
TGTGCCAGCCGAGAGATGGGACAGGGGGGGTACGAGCAGTACTTC
CASREMGQGGYEQYF
>TRBV18|TRBD1|TRBJ1-5|NA
TGTGCCAGCTCACCGACGGGACAGGGGGCGCAGCCCCAGCATTTT
CASSPTGQGAQPQHF
>TRBV28|TRBD1|TRBJ1-2|NA
TGTGCCAGCAGTACCCGGGACAGGGGGACTTACAGCTATGGCTACACCTTC
CASSTRDRGTYSYGYTF
>TRBV10-1|TRBD2|TRBJ2-1|NA
TGCGCCAGCAGCGCCCGACTAGCGGGAGACAATGAGCAGTTCTTC
CASSARLAGDNEQFF
>TRBV5-8|NA|TRBJ2-7|NA
TGTGCCAGCAGCGTCGGGATAACCTACGAGCAGTACTTC
CASSVGITYEQYF
>TRBV6-5|NA|TRBJ1-6|NA
TGTGCCAGCAGTTACTTTGAGAATTCACCCCTCCACTTT
CASSYFENSPLHF
>TRBV11-3|NA|TRBJ2-1|NA
TGTGCCAGCAGCGGAGGAGGCAATGAGCAGTTCTTC
CASSGGGNEQFF
>TRBV5-1|TRBD2|TRBJ2-1|NA
TGCGCCAGCAGCCCTTGGGCGGGAGGGCCTGGTGAGCAGTTCTTC
CASSPWAGGPGEQFF
>TRBV6-1|NA|TRBJ1-1|NA
TGTGCCAGCAGTGAAGCTAGAGGCTCCCGTGAAGCTTTCTTT
CASSEARGSREAFF
>TRBV30|TRBD2|TRBJ2-3|NA
TGTGCCTGGAGTTCCTGGCGGGAGGGAGATACGCAGTATTTT
CAWSSWREGDTQYF
>TRBV5-1|NA|TRBJ1-6|NA
TGCGCCAGCAGCTTGGGACAGCTTGGGAATTCACCCCTCCACTTT
CASSLGQLGNSPLHF
>TRBV18|NA|TRBJ2-5|few
TGTGCCAGCTCCCAAAGTCGGGAGACCCAGTACTTC
CASSQSRETQYF
>TRBV7-8|NA|TRBJ2-7|many
TGTGCCAGCAGCCCCCGGGAAAGCTCCTACGAGCAGTACTTC
CASSPRESSYEQYF
>TRBV30|NA|TRBJ1-1|NA
TGTGCCTGGAGTGTAAGGCAGGAAAGGGAAGCTTTCTTT
CAWSVRQEREAFF
>TRBV24-1|TRBD1|TRBJ2-7|NA
TGTGCCACCAGTGACCCGGGACAGCTCTCCTACGAGCAGTACTTC
CATSDPGQLSYEQYF
>TRBV28|TRBD1|TRBJ1-1|once
TGTGCCAGCAGTTTCCCAGGGGGATTGTCTGAAGCTTTCTTT
CASSFPGGLSEAFF
>TRBV30|NA|TRBJ1-2|NA
TGTGCCCAGAACCCTGGGGGGACCTATGGCTACACCTTC
CAQNPGGTYGYTF
>TRBV9|NA|TRBJ1-1|NA
TGTGCCAGCAGCGTAGGGGGAGACACTGAAGCTTTCTTT
CASSVGGDTEAFF
>TRBV7-8|NA|TRBJ2-6|few
TGTGCCAGCAGCTTCGGGTTGGGGCAGGGCCCAGGCTCTGGGGCCAACGTCCTGACTTTC
CASSFGLGQGPGSGANVLTF
>TRBV11-1|NA|TRBJ2-2|NA
TGTGCCAGCAGAGGGGCTGCGAACACCGGGGAGCTGTTTTTT
CASRGAANTGELFF
>TRBV3-1/TRBV3-2|TRBD2|TRBJ2-7|NA
TGTGCCAGCAGCCAAGGAGCGGGGACTTCCTACGAGCAGTACTTC
CASSQGAGTSYEQYF
>TRBV30|NA|TRBJ2-2|NA
TGTGCCTGGAGACTCCAGGCAGTGGGCACCGGGGAGCTGTTTTTT
CAWRLQAVGTGELFF
>TRBV12-5|TRBD1|TRBJ1-6|NA
TGTGCTAGTGGTTTGGGACAGGGGAATTCACCCCTCCACTTT
CASGLGQGNSPLHF
>TRBV18|TRBD1|TRBJ2-2|NA
TGTGCCAGCTCGCGACAGGGGGCCGGGGAGCTGTTTTTT
CASSRQGAGELFF
>TRBV21-1|NA|TRBJ1-4|NA
TGTGCCAGCAGCAAAGCCCTGCACGAGACAGGGCAGTATGAAAAACTGTTTTTT
CASSKALHETGQYEKLFF
>TRBV28|NA|TRBJ1-1|NA
TGTGCCAGCAGTTTGAGGGGGTGGGAAGCTTTCTTT
CASSLRGWEAFF
>TRBV19|TRBD1|TRBJ1-5|NA
TGTGCCAGTAGTAGCCGGGACAGACCCAATCAGCCCCAGCATTTT
CASSSRDRPNQPQHF
>TRBV3-1/TRBV3-2|NA|TRBJ1-2|NA
TGTGCCAGCAGCCAAGAATCATACTATGGCTACACCTTC
CASSQESYYGYTF
>TRBV19|NA|TRBJ2-2|NA
TGTGCCAGTAGGAACCCTAGCTCGGCCGGGGAGCTGTTTTTT
CASRNPSSAGELFF